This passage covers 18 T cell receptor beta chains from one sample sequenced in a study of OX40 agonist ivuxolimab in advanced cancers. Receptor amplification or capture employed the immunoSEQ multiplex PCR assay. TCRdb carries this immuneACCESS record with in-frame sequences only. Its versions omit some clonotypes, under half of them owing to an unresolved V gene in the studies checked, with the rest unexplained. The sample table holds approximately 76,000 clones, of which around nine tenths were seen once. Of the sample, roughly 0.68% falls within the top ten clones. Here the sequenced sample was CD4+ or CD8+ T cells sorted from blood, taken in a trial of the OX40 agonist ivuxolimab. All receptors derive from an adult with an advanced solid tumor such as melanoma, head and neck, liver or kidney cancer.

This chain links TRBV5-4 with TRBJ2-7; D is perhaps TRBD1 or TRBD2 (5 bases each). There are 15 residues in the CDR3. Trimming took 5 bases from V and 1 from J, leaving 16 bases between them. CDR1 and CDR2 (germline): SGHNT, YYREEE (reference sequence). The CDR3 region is CASSRGGSESYEQYF. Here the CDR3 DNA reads TGTGCCAGCAGTCGGGGCGGGTCGGAATCCTACGAGCAGTACTTC.

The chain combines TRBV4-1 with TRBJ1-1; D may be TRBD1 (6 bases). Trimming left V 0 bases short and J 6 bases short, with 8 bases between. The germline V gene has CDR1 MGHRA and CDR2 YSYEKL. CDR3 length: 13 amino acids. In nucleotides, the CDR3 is TGCGCCAGCAGCCAAGATAGGGGGTCTGAAGCTTTCTTT. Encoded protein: CASSQDRGSEAFF.

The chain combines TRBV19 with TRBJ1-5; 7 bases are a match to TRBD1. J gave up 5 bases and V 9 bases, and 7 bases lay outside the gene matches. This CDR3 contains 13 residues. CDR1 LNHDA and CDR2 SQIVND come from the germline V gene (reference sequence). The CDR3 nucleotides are TGTGCCAGCGCTCCCCAGGGGGATCAGCCCCAGCATTTT. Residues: CASAPQGDQPQHF.

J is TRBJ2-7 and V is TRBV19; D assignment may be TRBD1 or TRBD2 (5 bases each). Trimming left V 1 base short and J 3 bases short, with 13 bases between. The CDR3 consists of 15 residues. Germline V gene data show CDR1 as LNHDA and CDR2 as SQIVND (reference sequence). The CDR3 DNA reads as TGTGCCAGTAGTATAGTACTCGGGACCAACTACGAGCAGTACTTC. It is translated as CASSIVLGTNYEQYF.

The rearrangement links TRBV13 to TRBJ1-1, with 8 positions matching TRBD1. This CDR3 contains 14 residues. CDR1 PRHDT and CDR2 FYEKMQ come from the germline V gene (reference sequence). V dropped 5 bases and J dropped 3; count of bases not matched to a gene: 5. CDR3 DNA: TGTGCCAGCAGCACCCCGACAGGGGACACTGAAGCTTTCTTT. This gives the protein CASSTPTGDTEAFF.

The chain's CDR3 is CASSVYPGANVLTF. The DNA of the CDR3 is TGTGCCAGCAGCGTCTATCCTGGGGCCAACGTCCTGACTTTC. This chain joins TRBV9 and TRBJ2-6; the D is unclear. The CDR3 has 14 residues. In germline, CDR1 is SGDLS, CDR2 YYNGEE. The ends were cut back, 2 bases at V and 2 bases at J, with 5 bases in the middle.

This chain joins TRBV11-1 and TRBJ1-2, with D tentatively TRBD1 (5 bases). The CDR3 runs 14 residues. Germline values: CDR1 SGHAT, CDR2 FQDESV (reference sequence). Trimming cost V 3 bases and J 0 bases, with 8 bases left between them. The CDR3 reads CASSFQGANYGYTF. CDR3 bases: TGTGCCAGCAGCTTCCAGGGAGCTAACTATGGCTACACCTTC.

CDR3 nucleotide sequence: TGCAGCACCGGACAGGGGGGGAATTATGGCTACACCTTC. This gives the protein CSTGQGGNYGYTF. V usage is TRBV29-1 and J usage is TRBJ1-2, with 10 bases that match TRBD1. Trimming cost V 8 bases and J 5 bases; bases outside gene matches: 8. Germline values: CDR1 SQVTM, CDR2 ANQGSEA. The CDR3 length is 13 residues.

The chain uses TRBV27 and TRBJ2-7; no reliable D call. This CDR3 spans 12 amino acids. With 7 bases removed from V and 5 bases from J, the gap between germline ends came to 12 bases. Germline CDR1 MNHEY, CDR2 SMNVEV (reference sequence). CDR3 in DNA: TGTGCCAGCAAGAGAAACAGTCACGAGCAGTACTTC. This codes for CASKRNSHEQYF.

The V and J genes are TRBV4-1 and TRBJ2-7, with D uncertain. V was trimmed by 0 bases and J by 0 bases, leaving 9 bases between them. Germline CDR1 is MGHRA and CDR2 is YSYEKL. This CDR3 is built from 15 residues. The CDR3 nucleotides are TGCGCCAGCAGCCAAGATAGACCGAGCTCCTACGAGCAGTACTTC. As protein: CASSQDRPSSYEQYF.

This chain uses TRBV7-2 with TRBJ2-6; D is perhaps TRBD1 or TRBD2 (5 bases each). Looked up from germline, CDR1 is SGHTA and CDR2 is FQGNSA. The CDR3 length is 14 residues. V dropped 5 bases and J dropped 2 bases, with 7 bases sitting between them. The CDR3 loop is CASSPGPGANVLTF. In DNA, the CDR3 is TGTGCCAGCAGCCCGGGACCTGGGGCCAACGTCCTGACTTTC.

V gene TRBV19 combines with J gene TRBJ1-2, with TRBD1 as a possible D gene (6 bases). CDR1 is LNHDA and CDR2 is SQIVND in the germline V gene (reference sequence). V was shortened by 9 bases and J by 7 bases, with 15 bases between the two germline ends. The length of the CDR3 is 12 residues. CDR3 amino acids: CASQILGAGYTF. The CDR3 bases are TGTGCCAGCCAAATTTTGGGGGCTGGCTACACCTTC.

CDR3 DNA: TGTGCCAGCACTTCAAGTCAGGGCTTTGGCTACACCTTC. It translates to CASTSSQGFGYTF. V is TRBV7-9 and J is TRBJ1-2; D is possibly TRBD1 (5 bases). The CDR3 sequence is 13 residues long. Germline V CDR1 and CDR2: SEHNR, FQNEAQ (reference sequence). V lost 7 bases and J lost 7, with 16 bases in between.

In DNA form, the CDR3 reads TGTGCCTGGTTTTTGGGGGGCGAATATGGCTACACCTTC. It is translated as CAWFLGGEYGYTF. The rearrangement joins TRBV30 to TRBJ1-2; possibly TRBD1 for D (6 bases). From germline, CDR1 is GTSNPN and CDR2 SVGIG (reference sequence). The CDR3 is 13 amino acids. Trimming removed 5 bases at V and 5 bases at J, with 15 bases between.

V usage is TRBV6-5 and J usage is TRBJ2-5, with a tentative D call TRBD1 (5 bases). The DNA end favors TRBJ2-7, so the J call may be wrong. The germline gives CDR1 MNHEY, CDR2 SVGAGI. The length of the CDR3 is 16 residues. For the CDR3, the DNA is TGTGCCAGCAGTTACTCGGGGCGGCCAAGTTACTACGAGCAGTACTTC. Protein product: CASSYSGRPSYYEQYF.

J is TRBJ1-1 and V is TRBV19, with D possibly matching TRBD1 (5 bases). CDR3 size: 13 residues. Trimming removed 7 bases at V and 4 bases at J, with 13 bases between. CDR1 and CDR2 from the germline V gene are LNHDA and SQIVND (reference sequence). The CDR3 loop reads CASTQGGGTEAFF. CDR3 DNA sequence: TGTGCCAGTACTCAGGGAGGTGGCACTGAAGCTTTCTTT.

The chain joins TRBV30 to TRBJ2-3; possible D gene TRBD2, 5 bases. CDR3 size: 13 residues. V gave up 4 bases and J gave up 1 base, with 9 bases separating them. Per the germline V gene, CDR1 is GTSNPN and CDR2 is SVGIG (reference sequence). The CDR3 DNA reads TGTGCCTGGACGGTCGGGGGCACAGATACGCAGTATTTT. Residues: CAWTVGGTDTQYF.

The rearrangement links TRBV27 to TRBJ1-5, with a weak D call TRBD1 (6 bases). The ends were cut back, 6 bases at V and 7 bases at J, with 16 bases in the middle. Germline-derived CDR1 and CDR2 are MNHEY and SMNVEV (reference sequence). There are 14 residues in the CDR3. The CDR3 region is CASRTRRGWQPQHF. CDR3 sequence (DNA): TGTGCCAGCAGAACACGCAGGGGATGGCAGCCCCAGCATTTT.